This T cell receptor beta chain was sequenced in a study of blood T cell repertoires in COVID-19. Study background: Some COVID-19 samples were acute and others convalescent; all came from the United States, Italy and Spain. The cDNA or gDNA used as material had been derived from T cells, B-cell-depleted T cells, or PBMCs.

Profiling relied on immunoSEQ multiplex PCR, and the TCRdb table lists in-frame clones only, not all of them. The data show almost 65,000 clones, 88% seen once. V lost 2 bases to trimming and J lost 4 bases; unmatched junction nucleotides: 10. Germline CDR1 LNHNV, CDR2 YYDKDF (reference sequence). This CDR3 is built from 17 residues. The source material was peripheral blood. The source of this sequence is a woman in her sixties with COVID-19, enrolled during active disease. The rearrangement joins TRBV15 to TRBJ2-3, with 9 bases aligning to TRBD1. The CDR3 reads CATSRRTGDRGSDTQYF. The CDR3 DNA reads as TGTGCCACCAGCAGAAGGACAGGGGACCGAGGCTCAGATACGCAGTATTTT.